A selection of T cell receptor beta chains follows, all from one sample in a study of shared clonotypes between healthy human individuals. Sequenced by immunoSEQ multiplex PCR; TCRdb stores in-frame clones only, minus some. The data contain approximately 1,500,000 clones, approximately 97% of them seen just once; the ten biggest clones take up roughly 1.2%. What was sequenced was naive CD4+ T cells sorted from blood. These receptor sequences come from a man aged 25-40 years in good health. Each CDR3 is given with its conserved first and last residue. The D gene is left open where the match is weak. Expanded clones get a size class; other rows say once, few or many, or leave the size out.

CDR3: CASSSRTSGGSSYNEQFF; DNA: TGTGCCAGCAGTTCCCGGACTAGCGGGGGAAGCTCCTACAATGAGCAGTTCTTC; J: TRBJ2-1; size: .; V: TRBV27; D: TRBD2
CDR3: CASSPGQSTDTQYF; DNA: TGTGCCAGCAGCCCGGGACAGAGCACAGATACGCAGTATTTT; J: TRBJ2-3; size: .; V: TRBV11-3; D: TRBD1
CDR3: CASSDTSGKASTDTQYF; DNA: TGTGCCAGCAGCGATACTAGCGGGAAAGCTAGCACAGATACGCAGTATTTT; J: TRBJ2-3; size: .; V: TRBV9; D: TRBD2
CDR3: CASSPGRTNEKLFF; DNA: TGTGCCAGCTCACCAGGCAGAACTAATGAAAAACTGTTTTTT; J: TRBJ1-4; size: .; V: TRBV18; D: .
CDR3: CASSTRTGFVDTQYF; DNA: TGTGCCAGTAGTACAAGGACAGGGTTCGTAGATACGCAGTATTTT; J: TRBJ2-3; size: .; V: TRBV19; D: TRBD1
CDR3: CASSLDLGTEAFF; DNA: TGCGCCAGCAGCTTGGACCTGGGCACTGAAGCTTTCTTT; J: TRBJ1-1; size: .; V: TRBV5-1; D: .
CDR3: CASSGGGLAGGFHEQYF; DNA: TGTGCCAGCAGCGGTGGGGGACTAGCGGGAGGGTTCCACGAGCAGTACTTC; J: TRBJ2-7; size: .; V: TRBV5-4; D: TRBD2
CDR3: CASQQETQYF; DNA: TGTGCCAGTCAGCAAGAGACCCAGTACTTC; J: TRBJ2-5; size: .; V: TRBV6-1; D: .
CDR3: CASYGRGSRNNEQFF; DNA: TGTGCCAGTTACGGACGCGGGAGCAGAAACAATGAGCAGTTCTTC; J: TRBJ2-1; size: .; V: TRBV28; D: TRBD2
CDR3: CASSARLTDTQYF; DNA: TGTGCCAGCAGCGCTAGGCTCACAGATACGCAGTATTTT; J: TRBJ2-3; size: .; V: TRBV9; D: .
CDR3: CATLAGGLATNTGELFF; DNA: TGTGCCACCCTAGCGGGAGGCCTCGCCACGAACACCGGGGAGCTGTTTTTT; J: TRBJ2-2; size: .; V: TRBV7-2; D: TRBD2
CDR3: CASSSPDATNEKLFF; DNA: TGTGCCAGTAGTTCCCCGGACGCAACTAATGAAAAACTGTTTTTT; J: TRBJ1-4; size: .; V: TRBV19; D: .
CDR3: CASSQMSLGTGDEKLFF; DNA: TGCGCCAGCAGCCAAATGAGCCTAGGGACAGGGGATGAAAAACTGTTTTTT; J: TRBJ1-4; size: .; V: TRBV5-1; D: TRBD1
CDR3: CASSFSSTYSHEQYF; DNA: TGTGCCAGCAGCTTCTCGTCTACTTATAGCCACGAGCAGTACTTC; J: TRBJ2-7; size: .; V: TRBV7-6; D: .
CDR3: CASSSDTSNYGYTF; DNA: TGTGCCAGCAGCTCAGACACTTCTAACTATGGCTACACCTTC; J: TRBJ1-2; size: .; V: TRBV7-2; D: .
CDR3: CASSILRPNSKPQHF; DNA: TGTGCCAGTAGTATCCTAAGACCCAATAGTAAGCCCCAGCATTTT; J: TRBJ1-5; size: .; V: TRBV19; D: .
CDR3: CAISESAETQYF; DNA: TGTGCCATCAGTGAGTCGGCGGAGACCCAGTACTTC; J: TRBJ2-5; size: .; V: TRBV10-3; D: .
CDR3: CASSLLDPTTDTQYF; DNA: TGCGCCAGCAGCTTGTTGGACCCCACCACAGATACGCAGTATTTT; J: TRBJ2-3; size: .; V: TRBV5-1; D: .
CDR3: CASSRPGTSGANVLTF; DNA: TGTGCCAGCAGTCGTCCCGGGACATCTGGGGCCAACGTCCTGACTTTC; J: TRBJ2-6; size: .; V: TRBV28; D: .
CDR3: CASSVGQLANTGELFF; DNA: TGTGCCAGCAGCGTAGGGCAGCTTGCGAACACCGGGGAGCTGTTTTTT; J: TRBJ2-2; size: once; V: TRBV9; D: .
CDR3: CSGGLAGSSRDEQFF; DNA: TGCAGCGGGGGACTAGCGGGATCCAGTAGGGATGAGCAGTTCTTC; J: TRBJ2-1; size: .; V: TRBV29-1; D: TRBD2
CDR3: CASSRTDKNTEAFF; DNA: TGTGCCAGCAGCCGGACAGATAAGAACACTGAAGCTTTCTTT; J: TRBJ1-1; size: once; V: TRBV7-9; D: .
CDR3: CASSEWEGNSPLHF; DNA: TGCGCCAGCAGTGAGTGGGAGGGAAATTCACCCCTCCACTTT; J: TRBJ1-6; size: once; V: TRBV10-2; D: .
CDR3: CAISVGPASSETQYF; DNA: TGTGCCATCAGCGTAGGCCCCGCTTCGAGCGAGACCCAGTACTTC; J: TRBJ2-5; size: once; V: TRBV10-3; D: .
CDR3: CASSAGQGIRHNEQFF; DNA: TGTGCCAGCAGCGCGGGACAGGGGATCCGCCACAATGAGCAGTTCTTC; J: TRBJ2-1; size: .; V: TRBV9; D: TRBD1
CDR3: CASSQQGIGYEQYF; DNA: TGTGCCAGCAGCCAACAGGGAATAGGGTACGAGCAGTACTTC; J: TRBJ2-7; size: .; V: TRBV9; D: .
CDR3: CASSNTLGQGNQPQHF; DNA: TGTGCCAGCAGTAATACCCTGGGACAGGGAAATCAGCCCCAGCATTTT; J: TRBJ1-5; size: .; V: TRBV28; D: TRBD1
CDR3: CASSFAGASFF; DNA: TGTGCCAGCAGCTTCGCGGGGGCGTCTTTCTTT; J: TRBJ1-1; size: .; V: TRBV5-5; D: .
CDR3: CASSLPGLPKETQYF; DNA: TGTGCCAGCAGTCTACCCGGTCTCCCAAAAGAGACCCAGTACTTC; J: TRBJ2-5; size: .; V: TRBV6-5; D: .
CDR3: CAWSVRLGAAWGISGYTF; DNA: TGTGCCTGGAGTGTAAGGCTGGGGGCGGCGTGGGGAATAAGCGGCTACACCTTC; J: TRBJ1-2; size: .; V: TRBV30; D: .
CDR3: CASSLGGLAGDNEQFF; DNA: TGTGCCAGCAGCTTAGGTGGACTAGCGGGAGACAATGAGCAGTTCTTC; J: TRBJ2-1; size: .; V: TRBV7-6; D: TRBD2
CDR3: CASSPGTSGSYEQYF; DNA: TGTGCCAGCTCACCAGGTACTAGCGGTTCCTACGAGCAGTACTTC; J: TRBJ2-7; size: .; V: TRBV18; D: TRBD2
CDR3: CASSRPLSGEGLETQYF; DNA: TGTGCCAGCTCACGGCCCCTTAGCGGGGAGGGCCTGGAGACCCAGTACTTC; J: TRBJ2-5; size: .; V: TRBV18; D: TRBD2
CDR3: CASSPSRDNTDTQYF; DNA: TGTGCCAGCTCACCCAGCAGGGACAACACAGATACGCAGTATTTT; J: TRBJ2-3; size: .; V: TRBV18; D: .
CDR3: CASRSEGGQFF; DNA: TGCGCCAGCCGCTCGGAGGGTGGGCAGTTCTTC; J: TRBJ2-1; size: .; V: TRBV5-1; D: .